A single T cell receptor beta chain is shown here with its context. What it binds is not known. Doses given second, at about 4 or about 12 weeks, were pooled. Germline values: CDR1 SGHTA, CDR2 FQGNSA. Trimming stripped 2 bases from V and 4 bases from J, with 8 bases between. This CDR3 region has 13 residues. The source of the sample is a study of T cell responses to AZD1222 COVID-19 vaccine. Study-level results: Dominant at 160-218 and 743-854, vaccine-associated CD4 TCRs also spanned spike. The sample set comprised mostly white British donors with more females, and clonal diversity was possibly underestimated. Unmutated regions of variants are reportedly targeted by nearly half of spike-specific TCRs.

Assay used: immunoSEQ multiplex PCR; TCRdb lists only in-frame clones, some missing. This sample has around 96,000 clones, with around nine tenths found just once. The TCR was taken from an adult who received the AZD1222 COVID-19 vaccine. The V call is TRBV7-2, the J call TRBJ1-2; D is ambiguous. This material consisted of peripheral blood, taken 28 days after the second AZD1222 dose. The CDR3 region is CASSLREGYGYTF. DNA for the CDR3: TGTGCCAGCAGCTTACGAGAGGGCTATGGCTACACCTTC. Using reference TRBV7-2 and TRBJ1-2 for the parts outside the CDR3, the full variable domain is GAGVSQSPSNKVTEKGKDVELRCDPISGHTALYWYRQSLGQGLEFLIYFQGNSAPDKSGLPSDRFSAERTGGSVSTLTIQRTQQEDSAVYLCASSLREGYGYTFGSGTRLTVV.